The 12 T cell receptor beta chains given below trace back to one sample, sequenced in a study of blood T cell repertoires in COVID-19 (dated by TCRdb to about 2020). Libraries were constructed by the immunoSEQ multiplex PCR assay. TCRdb took over this immuneACCESS table, retaining in-frame rearrangements with V and J assigned. Such tables are incomplete; in checked studies, under half of the missing clones stem from an unresolved V gene, and the remainder is unexplained. The sample records tens of thousands of clones, more than 75% of which are singletons. About 14% of the sample comes from the top ten. Material for sequencing was peripheral blood. The source is a human donor in a cohort sampled during active COVID-19.

The V gene is TRBV9, the J gene TRBJ1-1; D is unresolved. The CDR3 is 14 residues long. Looked up from germline, CDR1 is SGDLS and CDR2 is YYNGEE. V was trimmed by 2 bases and J by 0 bases, leaving 8 bases between them. DNA for the CDR3: TGTGCCAGCAGCGTCGAACTCATGAACACTGAAGCTTTCTTT. It codes for CASSVELMNTEAFF.

The rearrangement uses TRBV5-8 and TRBJ2-7, with 8 bases aligning to TRBD1. Germline values: CDR1 SGHTS, CDR2 YDEGEE. The CDR3 sequence is 13 residues long. The CDR3 sequence is CASADRVVYEQYF. CDR3 coding DNA: TGTGCAAGCGCGGACAGGGTGGTCTACGAGCAGTACTTC.

V and J are TRBV28 and TRBJ2-5; D gene ambiguous. The CDR3 runs to 13 residues. With 3 bases removed from V and 5 bases from J, the gap between germline ends came to 10 bases. CDR1 and CDR2 (germline): MDHEN, SYDVKM. The CDR3 sequence is CASSFSGPETQYF. The CDR3, as DNA: TGTGCCAGCAGTTTTAGTGGTCCGGAGACCCAGTACTTC.

This chain uses TRBV19 with TRBJ2-5; weak D call: TRBD2 (5 bases). Trimming pared 1 base from V and 5 bases from J, leaving 11 bases between. The germline V gene encodes CDR1 LNHDA and CDR2 SQIVND (reference sequence). CDR3 length: 14 residues. CDR3 nucleotide sequence: TGTGCCAGTAGTATAGCGGGGTGGGAGGAGACCCAGTACTTC. Encoded protein: CASSIAGWEETQYF.

V is TRBV5-1 and J is TRBJ2-5, with D possibly TRBD1 on 5 matching bases. V was cut by 0 bases and J by 5 bases, with 11 bases left in between. CDR3 length: 14 residues. The germline V gene encodes CDR1 SGHRS and CDR2 YFSETQ. The CDR3 loop reads CASSLAQGTETQYF. The CDR3 DNA sequence: TGCGCCAGCAGCTTGGCCCAGGGCACGGAGACCCAGTACTTC.

This rearrangement joins TRBV12-5 to TRBJ2-1, with 12 bases aligning to TRBD2. Unmatched junction bases numbered 10, after V lost 3 bases and J lost 1 base. Germline V gene lookup returns CDR1 LGHNT and CDR2 FRNRAP. The CDR3 consists of 19 residues. For the CDR3, the DNA is TGTGCTAGTGGTTTAGACCTAGCGGGAGGGCCGAGTTCCTACAATGAGCAGTTCTTC. Translated, it gives CASGLDLAGGPSSYNEQFF. The complete variable domain, with remaining parts taken from reference TRBV12-5 and TRBJ2-1, reads DARVTQTPRHKVTEMGQEVTMRCQPILGHNTVFWYRQTMMQGLELLAYFRNRAPLDDSGMPKDRFSAEMPDATLATLKIQPSEPRDSAVYFCASGLDLAGGPSSYNEQFFGPGTRLTVL.

The chain carries TRBV6-6 and TRBJ1-1, with D possibly TRBD1 on 5 matching bases. CDR3 length: 12 residues. The V and J ends lost 5 bases and 6 bases respectively, with 10 bases between them. Per germline, CDR1 MNHNY and CDR2 SVGAGI (reference sequence). CDR3 DNA sequence: TGTGCCAGCAGTCCCGGCAGGGCTGAAGCTTTCTTT. This codes for CASSPGRAEAFF.

The CDR3 loop reads CAWSPGQASYGYTF. In DNA form, the CDR3 reads TGTGCCTGGAGTCCTGGACAGGCCTCCTATGGCTACACCTTC. The rearrangement links TRBV30 to TRBJ1-2; 7 bases map to TRBD1. Germline values: CDR1 GTSNPN, CDR2 SVGIG (reference sequence). V shed 2 bases and J 4 bases; nucleotides not matched to a gene: 7. The CDR3 spans 14 residues.

The CDR3 coding sequence is TGCGCCATCCCTACGATCGACTTTCCCGGAGATACGCAGTATTTT. Translating gives CAIPTIDFPGDTQYF. The chain uses TRBV10-1 and TRBJ2-3; no definite D call. This CDR3 is built from 15 residues. V was trimmed by 10 bases and J by 5 bases, leaving 22 bases between them. Germline values: CDR1 WNHNN, CDR2 SYGVQD (reference sequence).

This chain uses TRBV2 with TRBJ1-5; D is possibly TRBD1 (5 bases). This CDR3 has 14 amino acids. V was trimmed by 8 bases and J by 4 bases, leaving 15 bases between them. Looked up from germline, CDR1 is SNHLY and CDR2 is FYNNEI. The CDR3 spells CASGGAQANQPQHF. The CDR3 DNA sequence: TGTGCCAGCGGAGGGGCCCAAGCTAATCAGCCCCAGCATTTT.

The CDR3 sequence: CASSEGQNYGYTF. CDR3 nucleotides: TGTGCCAGCAGCGAAGGACAGAACTATGGCTACACCTTC. V gene TRBV5-4 combines with J gene TRBJ1-2; TRBD1 is a possible D gene (6 bases). Trimming shortened V by 4 bases and J by 2 bases, and 9 bases separated the two germline ends. Per germline, CDR1 SGHNT and CDR2 YYREEE (reference sequence). The CDR3 is made up of 13 amino acids.

This clone was seen a handful of times. The V call is TRBV7-8, the J call TRBJ1-5; possibly TRBD1 for D (6 bases). The CDR3 runs 15 residues. The V gene's germline CDR1 is SGHVS and CDR2 FQNEAQ. The germline V and J ends were trimmed by 1 base and 5 bases, with 12 bases remaining between them. CDR3 region: CASSLDRVRDQPQHF. Here the CDR3 DNA reads TGTGCCAGCAGCTTAGACAGGGTGAGGGATCAGCCCCAGCATTTT.